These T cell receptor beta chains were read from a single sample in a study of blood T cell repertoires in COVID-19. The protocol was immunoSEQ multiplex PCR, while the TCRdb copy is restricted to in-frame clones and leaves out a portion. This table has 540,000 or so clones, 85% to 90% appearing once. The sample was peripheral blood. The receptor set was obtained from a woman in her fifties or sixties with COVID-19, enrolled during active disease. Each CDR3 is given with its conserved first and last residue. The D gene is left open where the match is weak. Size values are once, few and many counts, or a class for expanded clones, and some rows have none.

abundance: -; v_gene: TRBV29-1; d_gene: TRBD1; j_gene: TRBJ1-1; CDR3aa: CSVQGGTEAFF; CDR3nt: TGCAGCGTACAGGGGGGAACTGAAGCTTTCTTT
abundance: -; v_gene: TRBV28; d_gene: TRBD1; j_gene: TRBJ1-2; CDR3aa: CASEGARRNGYTF; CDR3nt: TGTGCCAGTGAGGGGGCGAGAAGGAATGGCTACACCTTC
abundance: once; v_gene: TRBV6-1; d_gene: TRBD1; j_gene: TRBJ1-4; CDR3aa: CASSEGQGFREKLFF; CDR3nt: TGTGCCAGCAGTGAAGGACAGGGGTTTCGAGAAAAACTGTTTTTT
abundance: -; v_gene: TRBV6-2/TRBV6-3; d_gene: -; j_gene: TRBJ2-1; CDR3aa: CASSYFRGPNEQFF; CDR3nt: TGTGCCAGCAGTTACTTCCGCGGTCCCAATGAGCAGTTCTTC
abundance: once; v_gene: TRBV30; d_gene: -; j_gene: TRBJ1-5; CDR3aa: CAWSVLAGVQPQHF; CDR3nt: TGTGCCTGGAGTGTACTAGCGGGGGTACAGCCCCAGCATTTT
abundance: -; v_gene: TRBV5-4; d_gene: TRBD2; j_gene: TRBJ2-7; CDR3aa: CASSLDPGTSGGESEQYF; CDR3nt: TGTGCCAGCAGCTTGGACCCAGGGACTAGCGGGGGGGAATCCGAGCAGTACTTC
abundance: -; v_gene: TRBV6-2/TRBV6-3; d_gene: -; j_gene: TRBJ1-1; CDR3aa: CASSYVNTEAFF; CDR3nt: TGTGCCAGCAGTTACGTAAACACTGAAGCTTTCTTT
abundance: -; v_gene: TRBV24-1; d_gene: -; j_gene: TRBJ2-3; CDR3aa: CATRGAGASDTQYF; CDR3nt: TGTGCCACCCGGGGCGCGGGGGCCTCAGATACGCAGTATTTT
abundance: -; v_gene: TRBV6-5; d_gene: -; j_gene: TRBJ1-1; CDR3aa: CASREDGNTEAFF; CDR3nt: TGTGCCAGCAGGGAGGACGGGAACACTGAAGCTTTCTTT
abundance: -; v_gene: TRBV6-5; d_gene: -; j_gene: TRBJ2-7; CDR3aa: CASTRSYEQYF; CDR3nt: TGTGCCAGCACGCGGAGTTACGAGCAGTACTTC
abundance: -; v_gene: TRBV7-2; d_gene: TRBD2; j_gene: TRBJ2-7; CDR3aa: CASSLGLSAGVHYEQYF; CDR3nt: TGTGCCAGCAGCTTAGGGCTCTCGGCGGGGGTACACTACGAGCAGTACTTC
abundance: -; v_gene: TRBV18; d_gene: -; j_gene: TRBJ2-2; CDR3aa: CASSPGWRTGELFF; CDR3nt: TGTGCCAGCTCACCCGGGTGGCGGACAGGGGAGCTGTTTTTT
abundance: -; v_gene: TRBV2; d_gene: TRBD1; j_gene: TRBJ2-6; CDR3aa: CASSEEGAVGISGANVLTF; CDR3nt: TGTGCCAGCAGTGAAGAGGGGGCGGTCGGTATATCTGGGGCCAACGTCCTGACTTTC
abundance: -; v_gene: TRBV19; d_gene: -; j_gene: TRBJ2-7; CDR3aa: CASSIDRTGPEQYF; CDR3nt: TGTGCCAGTAGTATAGATCGGACTGGCCCCGAGCAGTACTTC
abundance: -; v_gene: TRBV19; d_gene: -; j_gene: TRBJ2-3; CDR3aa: CASRRRGSGTDTQYF; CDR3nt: TGTGCCAGTAGAAGGAGGGGCTCTGGCACAGATACGCAGTATTTT
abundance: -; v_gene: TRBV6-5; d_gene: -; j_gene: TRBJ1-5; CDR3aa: CASRIGGTGQPQHF; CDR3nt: TGTGCCAGCAGAATAGGGGGTACGGGTCAGCCCCAGCATTTT
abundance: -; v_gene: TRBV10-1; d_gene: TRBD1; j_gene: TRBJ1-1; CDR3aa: CASSRDSTEAFF; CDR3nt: TGCGCCAGCAGCCGGGACAGTACTGAAGCTTTCTTT
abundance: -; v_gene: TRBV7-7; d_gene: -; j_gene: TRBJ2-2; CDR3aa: CASSFEAGANTGELFF; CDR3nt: TGTGCCAGCAGCTTCGAGGCAGGGGCAAACACCGGGGAGCTGTTTTTT
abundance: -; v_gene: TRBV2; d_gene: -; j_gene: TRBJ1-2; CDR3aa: CASRLLGANYGYTF; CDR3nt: TGTGCCAGCAGGCTGCTCGGGGCTAACTATGGCTACACCTTC
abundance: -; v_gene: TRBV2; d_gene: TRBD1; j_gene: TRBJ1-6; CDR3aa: CASLTNRGSSYNSPLHF; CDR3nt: TGTGCCAGTTTAACTAACAGGGGCAGCTCCTATAATTCACCCCTCCACTTT
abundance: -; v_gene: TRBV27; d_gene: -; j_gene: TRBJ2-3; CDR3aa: CASGYRAFTDTQYF; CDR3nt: TGTGCCAGCGGCTACAGGGCTTTTACAGATACGCAGTATTTT
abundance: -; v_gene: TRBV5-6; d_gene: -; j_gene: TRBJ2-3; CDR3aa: CASSLDFGTQYF; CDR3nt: TGTGCCAGCAGCTTGGACTTTGGTACGCAGTATTTT
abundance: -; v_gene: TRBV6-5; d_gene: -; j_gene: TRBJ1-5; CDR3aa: CASSSGSVQPQHF; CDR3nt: TGTGCCAGCAGTTCAGGTTCAGTCCAGCCCCAGCATTTT
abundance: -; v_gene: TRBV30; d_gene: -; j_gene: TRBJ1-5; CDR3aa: CAWSAFGQLNQPQHF; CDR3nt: TGTGCCTGGAGTGCCTTTGGACAGCTCAATCAGCCCCAGCATTTT
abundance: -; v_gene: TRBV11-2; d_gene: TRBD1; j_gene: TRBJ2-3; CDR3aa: CASSTRAGTGGTDTQYF; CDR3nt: TGTGCCAGCAGCACTAGAGCAGGGACAGGGGGGACAGATACGCAGTATTTT
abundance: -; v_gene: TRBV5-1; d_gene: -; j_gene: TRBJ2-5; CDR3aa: CASSHQHPGETQYF; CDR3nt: TGCGCCAGCAGCCATCAGCACCCCGGGGAGACCCAGTACTTC
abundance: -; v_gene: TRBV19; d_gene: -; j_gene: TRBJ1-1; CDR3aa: CASSIGTPGTEAFF; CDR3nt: TGTGCCAGTAGTATAGGAACCCCGGGAACTGAAGCTTTCTTT
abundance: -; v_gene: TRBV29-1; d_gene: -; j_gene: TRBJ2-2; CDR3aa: CSVEERGEWELFF; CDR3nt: TGCAGCGTTGAAGAACGCGGGGAATGGGAGCTGTTTTTT
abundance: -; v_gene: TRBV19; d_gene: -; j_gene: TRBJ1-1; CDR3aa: CASSIRGRMSTEAFF; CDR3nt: TGTGCCAGTAGTATAAGGGGCAGGATGAGCACTGAAGCTTTCTTT
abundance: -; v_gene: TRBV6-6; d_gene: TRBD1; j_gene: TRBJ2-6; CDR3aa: CASSQFLQGAKILGANVLTF; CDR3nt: TGTGCCAGCAGTCAATTCTTACAGGGGGCGAAAATTCTTGGGGCCAACGTCCTGACTTTC
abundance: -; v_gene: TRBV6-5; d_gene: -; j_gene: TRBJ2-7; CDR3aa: CASSYSQGLDEQYF; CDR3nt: TGTGCCAGCAGTTACTCCCAGGGTTTGGACGAGCAGTACTTC
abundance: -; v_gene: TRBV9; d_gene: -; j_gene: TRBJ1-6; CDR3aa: CASSPSNTVNSPLHF; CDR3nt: TGTGCCAGCAGCCCAAGCAATACCGTTAATTCACCCCTCCACTTT
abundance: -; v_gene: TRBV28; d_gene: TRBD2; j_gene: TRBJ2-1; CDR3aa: CASGLPGGVRNEQFF; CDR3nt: TGTGCCAGCGGACTTCCCGGGGGGGTCAGGAATGAGCAGTTCTTC
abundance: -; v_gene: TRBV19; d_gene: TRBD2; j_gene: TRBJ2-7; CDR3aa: CASSKTSGGYEQYF; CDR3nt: TGTGCCAGTAGTAAAACTAGCGGGGGCTACGAGCAGTACTTC
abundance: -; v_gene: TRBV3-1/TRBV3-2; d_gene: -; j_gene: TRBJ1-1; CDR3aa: CASSLNRVTEAFF; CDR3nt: TGTGCCAGCAGCCTAAACAGGGTCACTGAAGCTTTCTTT
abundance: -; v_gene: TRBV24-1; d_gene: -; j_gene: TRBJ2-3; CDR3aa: CATSDFSYGHTQYF; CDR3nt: TGTGCCACCAGTGATTTTTCTTATGGCCATACGCAGTATTTT
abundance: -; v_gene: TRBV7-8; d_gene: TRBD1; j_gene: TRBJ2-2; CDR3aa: CASSATGSNTGELFF; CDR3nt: TGTGCCAGCAGCGCGACAGGGTCGAACACCGGGGAGCTGTTTTTT
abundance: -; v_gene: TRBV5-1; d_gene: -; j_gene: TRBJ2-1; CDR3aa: CASSSTGSSYNEQFF; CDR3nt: TGCGCCAGCAGTTCCACCGGGTCCTCCTACAATGAGCAGTTCTTC
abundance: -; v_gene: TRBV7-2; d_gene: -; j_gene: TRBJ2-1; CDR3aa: CASSVRGGWGEQFF; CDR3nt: TGTGCCAGCAGCGTTCGCGGGGGCTGGGGTGAGCAGTTCTTC
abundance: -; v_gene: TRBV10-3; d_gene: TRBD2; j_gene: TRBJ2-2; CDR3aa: CAISPSGGAGDTGELFF; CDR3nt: TGTGCCATCAGTCCTAGCGGGGGGGCCGGGGACACCGGGGAGCTGTTTTTT
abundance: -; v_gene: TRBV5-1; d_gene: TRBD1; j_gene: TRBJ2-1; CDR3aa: CASSSSDRGHNEQFF; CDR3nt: TGCGCCAGCAGCTCCTCGGACAGGGGACACAATGAGCAGTTCTTC
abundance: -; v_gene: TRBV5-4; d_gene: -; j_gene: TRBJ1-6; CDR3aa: CASSQGKTYNSPLHF; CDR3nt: TGTGCCAGCTCTCAGGGGAAGACCTATAATTCACCCCTCCACTTT
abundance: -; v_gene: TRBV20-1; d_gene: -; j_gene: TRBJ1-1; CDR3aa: CSASLDTDTEAFF; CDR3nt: TGCAGTGCTAGTCTGGACACAGACACTGAAGCTTTCTTT
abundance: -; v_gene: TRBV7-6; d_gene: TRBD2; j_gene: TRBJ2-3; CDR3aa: CASSQSGGPPDTQYF; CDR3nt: TGTGCCAGCAGTCAAAGCGGGGGGCCACCGGATACGCAGTATTTT
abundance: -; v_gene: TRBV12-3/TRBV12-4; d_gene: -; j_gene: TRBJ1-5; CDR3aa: CASSRGNQPQHF; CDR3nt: TGTGCCAGCAGTCGCGGTAATCAGCCCCAGCATTTT
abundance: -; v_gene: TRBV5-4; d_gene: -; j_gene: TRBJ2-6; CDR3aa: CASSPLTGSGANVLTF; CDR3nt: TGTGCCAGCAGCCCTCTGACAGGCTCTGGGGCCAACGTCCTGACTTTC
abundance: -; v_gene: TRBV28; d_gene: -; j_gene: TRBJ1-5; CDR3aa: CASSLSGFNQPQHF; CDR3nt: TGTGCCAGCAGTTTATCGGGATTCAACCAGCCCCAGCATTTT
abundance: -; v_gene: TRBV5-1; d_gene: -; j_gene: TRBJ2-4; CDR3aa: CASSLGPGAENIQYF; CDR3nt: TGCGCCAGCAGCTTGGGCCCAGGGGCGGAAAACATTCAGTACTTC